This TCR beta chain emerged from a study of T cell repertoires in cytomegalovirus infection. Study in general: Recently identified HLA-C-restricted CMV epitopes were used, and well-studied HLA-B-restricted CMV epitopes were used as well. Matching HLA type, along with CMV infection, was indicated by public TCR beta signatures.

Germline loops: CDR1 DFQATT, CDR2 SNEGSKA (reference sequence). The CDR3 has 12 residues. TCRdb analysed the reads with MiXCR anew, one entry per CDR3 protein. The top ten clones hold approximately 69% of a sample with around 120,000 distinct CDR3 sequences, around 45% of them seen once. Study results and caveats: Identification of carriers of CMV plus the relevant HLA was achieved through cumulative public TCR beta family frequency.

This clonotype was found many times. The antigen is not known. This TCR was recovered from a human donor in good health (CMV status not recorded). Some clones in this sample may be carry-over from other donors' samples. The sequences come from CD8+ T cells from cultured PBMCs, collected from culture after CMV antigen stimulation. This chain uses TRBV20-1 with TRBJ2-1; D is perhaps TRBD2 (5 bases). The CDR3 protein is CVLKPRANEQFF. In DNA, the CDR3 is TGCGTCCTAAAGCCGCGGGCCAATGAGCAGTTCTTC.